This is a list of T cell receptor beta chains from one sample in a study of prognosis after radiotherapy for stage I lung cancer. Each CDR3 protein is one row after TCRdb ran MiXCR on the multiplex PCR reads. The table has 15,000 to 25,000 distinct CDR3 sequences, roughly 30% seen once. The sequencing used PBMCs, collected before or after stereotactic body radiation therapy (not recorded which). These receptor sequences come from a donor aged 50 or older with non-small cell lung cancer. CDR3s include the opening cysteine and the closing phenylalanine or tryptophan. A D gene is named only where the DNA matches it firmly. A clone size is listed for some rows: how often the clone was seen (once, few, many), or a class if it is expanded.

j_gene: TRBJ2-7
d_gene: TRBD1
v_gene: TRBV5-1
abundance: many
CDR3nt: TGCGCCAGCAGCCACGGACAGGGCTACGAGCAGTACTTC
CDR3aa: CASSHGQGYEQYF

j_gene: TRBJ1-2
d_gene: .
v_gene: TRBV3-1
abundance: many
CDR3nt: TGTGCCAGCAGCCAAGATCGGGACCTTGGCTACACCTTC
CDR3aa: CASSQDRDLGYTF

j_gene: TRBJ1-2
d_gene: .
v_gene: TRBV4-1
abundance: once
CDR3nt: TGCGCCAGCACCCAAACGATGGCTGTGACAGCTAACTATGGCTACACCTTC
CDR3aa: CASTQTMAVTANYGYTF

j_gene: TRBJ2-7
d_gene: .
v_gene: TRBV30
abundance: .
CDR3nt: TGTGCAGGTTGCTACGAGCAGTACTTC
CDR3aa: CAGCYEQYF

j_gene: TRBJ2-1
d_gene: .
v_gene: TRBV20-1
abundance: many
CDR3nt: TGCAGTGTTGGAACAAGGGAATCAATGGAGCAGTTCTTC
CDR3aa: CSVGTRESMEQFF

j_gene: TRBJ2-7
d_gene: .
v_gene: TRBV7-9
abundance: many
CDR3nt: TGTGCCAGCACCCCTTTGTTAGTCGGAGCCTACGAGCAGTACTTC
CDR3aa: CASTPLLVGAYEQYF

j_gene: TRBJ2-1
d_gene: .
v_gene: TRBV29-1
abundance: many
CDR3nt: TGCAGCGTTGAAGGAGGTGGGGAATACAATGAGCAGTTCTTC
CDR3aa: CSVEGGGEYNEQFF

j_gene: TRBJ2-2
d_gene: TRBD1
v_gene: TRBV28
abundance: once
CDR3nt: TGTGCGAGCAGAACCGGGACAGTGGATTCCGGGGAGATGTTTTTT
CDR3aa: CASRTGTVDSGEMFF

j_gene: TRBJ2-3
d_gene: TRBD1
v_gene: TRBV7-8
abundance: many
CDR3nt: TGTGCCAGCAGCTTCCACCTACGGACAGGGTCCCCCACAGATACGCAGTATTTT
CDR3aa: CASSFHLRTGSPTDTQYF

j_gene: TRBJ2-1
d_gene: TRBD2
v_gene: TRBV13
abundance: medium-sized
CDR3nt: TGTGCCAGCAGCTCGACTAGCGGGAGACATGAGCAGTTCTTC
CDR3aa: CASSSTSGRHEQFF

j_gene: TRBJ2-1
d_gene: TRBD2
v_gene: TRBV2
abundance: many
CDR3nt: TGTGCCAGCGGGGGACTAGCGGGTCCTGATGAGCAGTTCTTC
CDR3aa: CASGGLAGPDEQFF

j_gene: TRBJ2-7
d_gene: .
v_gene: TRBV11-2
abundance: many
CDR3nt: TGTGCCAGCAGCTTAGCGGGCAGAGACCTCTACGAGCAGTACTTC
CDR3aa: CASSLAGRDLYEQYF

j_gene: TRBJ2-1
d_gene: .
v_gene: TRBV6-4
abundance: many
CDR3nt: TGTGCCAGCAAACCCCGGGACTTCTCCTACAATGAGCAGTTCTTC
CDR3aa: CASKPRDFSYNEQFF

j_gene: TRBJ2-3
d_gene: .
v_gene: TRBV11-2
abundance: many
CDR3nt: TGTGCCAGCAGCTCACCCCGCCCCCCGGGCCGGAGCACAGATACGCAGTATTTT
CDR3aa: CASSSPRPPGRSTDTQYF

j_gene: TRBJ2-1
d_gene: .
v_gene: TRBV20-1
abundance: many
CDR3nt: TGCACCTGGGCCGAACGTTTCGCCGACAGGGACTCCCAGTTCTTC
CDR3aa: CTWAERFADRDSQFF

j_gene: TRBJ2-1
d_gene: .
v_gene: TRBV4-1
abundance: many
CDR3nt: TGCGCCAGCAGCCAAGAGGTCGGGATCTCCTACAATGAGCAGTTCTTC
CDR3aa: CASSQEVGISYNEQFF

j_gene: TRBJ2-1
d_gene: .
v_gene: TRBV24-1
abundance: many
CDR3nt: TGTGCCACCAGTGACTCGGACCGCAATGAGCAGTTCTTC
CDR3aa: CATSDSDRNEQFF

j_gene: TRBJ1-4
d_gene: .
v_gene: TRBV4-3
abundance: many
CDR3nt: TGCGCCAGCAGCCAAGATTGGCGGGGAACTAATGAAAAACTGTTTTTT
CDR3aa: CASSQDWRGTNEKLFF

j_gene: TRBJ1-6
d_gene: TRBD1
v_gene: TRBV2
abundance: .
CDR3nt: TGCGCCAGCAGGACACCCACAGGGGATGTTTCACCCCTCCACTTT
CDR3aa: CASRTPTGDVSPLHF

j_gene: TRBJ2-5
d_gene: .
v_gene: TRBV30
abundance: many
CDR3nt: TGTGCCTGGAGAAGCACCAAGTACCAAGAGACCCAGTACTTC
CDR3aa: CAWRSTKYQETQYF

j_gene: TRBJ2-5
d_gene: TRBD1
v_gene: TRBV20-1
abundance: many
CDR3nt: TGCAGTGCGGCAAGGACAGGGCAAGAGACCCAGTACTTC
CDR3aa: CSAARTGQETQYF

j_gene: TRBJ2-5
d_gene: .
v_gene: TRBV19
abundance: many
CDR3nt: TGTGCCAGTAGTATCCAAGAGACCCAGTACTTC
CDR3aa: CASSIQETQYF

j_gene: TRBJ2-4
d_gene: .
v_gene: TRBV29-1
abundance: many
CDR3nt: TGCAGCGTTGAACTGGGCTCGACTGACATTCAGTACTTC
CDR3aa: CSVELGSTDIQYF

j_gene: TRBJ2-7
d_gene: .
v_gene: TRBV19
abundance: many
CDR3nt: TGTGCCAGTAGTATCACGGGGGCGAGCTACGAGCAGTACTTC
CDR3aa: CASSITGASYEQYF

j_gene: TRBJ1-2
d_gene: .
v_gene: TRBV3-1
abundance: medium-sized
CDR3nt: TGTGCCAGCAGCCAAGAGACCAGTAACTATGGCTACACCTTC
CDR3aa: CASSQETSNYGYTF

j_gene: TRBJ2-7
d_gene: TRBD2
v_gene: TRBV7-2
abundance: many
CDR3nt: TGTGCCAGCAGCTTATTCGGGAGGGCTTCCTACGAGCAGTACTTC
CDR3aa: CASSLFGRASYEQYF

j_gene: TRBJ2-7
d_gene: .
v_gene: TRBV6-1
abundance: many
CDR3nt: TGTGCCAGCAGTGTTTCAGGGTCCTACGAGCAGTACTTC
CDR3aa: CASSVSGSYEQYF

j_gene: TRBJ2-1
d_gene: .
v_gene: TRBV6-2/TRBV6-3
abundance: many
CDR3nt: TGTGCCAGCCGGGACCCGGGATCCTACAATGAGCAGTTCTTC
CDR3aa: CASRDPGSYNEQFF

j_gene: TRBJ2-3
d_gene: .
v_gene: TRBV2
abundance: many
CDR3nt: TGTGCCAGCGATTCAAACAACAACATGGGCGCAGATACGCAGTATTTT
CDR3aa: CASDSNNNMGADTQYF

j_gene: TRBJ2-3
d_gene: .
v_gene: TRBV7-8
abundance: medium-sized
CDR3nt: TGTGCCAGCAGCTTAGCCTCCAGTTTTCGGGACACTAGCACAGATACGCAGTATTTT
CDR3aa: CASSLASSFRDTSTDTQYF

j_gene: TRBJ1-5
d_gene: .
v_gene: TRBV2
abundance: many
CDR3nt: TGTGCCAGCAGTGAGTACAGCAACAATCAGCCCCAGCATTTT
CDR3aa: CASSEYSNNQPQHF

j_gene: TRBJ2-2
d_gene: .
v_gene: TRBV6-1
abundance: once
CDR3nt: TGCGCCAGCAGTCCTCGACAGTTCACCAGGGAGCTGTTTTTT
CDR3aa: CASSPRQFTRELFF

j_gene: TRBJ2-5
d_gene: TRBD2
v_gene: TRBV6-1
abundance: many
CDR3nt: TGTGCCAGCAGTGAAGTTCTAGCGGGAGGGCAAGAGACCCAGTACTTC
CDR3aa: CASSEVLAGGQETQYF

j_gene: TRBJ2-1
d_gene: .
v_gene: TRBV20-1
abundance: .
CDR3nt: TGCAGTGCTAGAGATAGTCTTGGGATGAGTGAGCAGTTCTTC
CDR3aa: CSARDSLGMSEQFF

j_gene: TRBJ1-2
d_gene: .
v_gene: TRBV5-1
abundance: .
CDR3nt: TGCGCCAGCAGCTTGGCGCCGGAATATGGCTACAACTTC
CDR3aa: CASSLAPEYGYNF

j_gene: TRBJ2-7
d_gene: TRBD1
v_gene: TRBV2
abundance: once
CDR3nt: TGTGCCAGCCGTCAATCCGGGACAGGTCTCTACCAGCAGTACTTC
CDR3aa: CASRQSGTGLYQQYF

j_gene: TRBJ2-7
d_gene: .
v_gene: TRBV7-2
abundance: many
CDR3nt: TGTGCCAGCAGCTTATTAGGGATTGGGGACGAGCAGTACTTC
CDR3aa: CASSLLGIGDEQYF

j_gene: TRBJ1-1
d_gene: .
v_gene: TRBV18
abundance: many
CDR3nt: TGTGCCAGCTCACCGGGACGGATGAACACTGAAGCTTTCTTT
CDR3aa: CASSPGRMNTEAFF

j_gene: TRBJ2-7
d_gene: .
v_gene: TRBV4-1
abundance: many
CDR3nt: TGCGCCAGCAGCCAGACCGGTGACCACGCCTACGAGCAGTACTTC
CDR3aa: CASSQTGDHAYEQYF

j_gene: TRBJ2-7
d_gene: .
v_gene: TRBV29-1
abundance: many
CDR3nt: TGCAGCGTTGCCCCAGGACACGGGGCGCAGTACTTC
CDR3aa: CSVAPGHGAQYF

j_gene: TRBJ2-5
d_gene: TRBD1
v_gene: TRBV28
abundance: many
CDR3nt: TGTGCCAGCAGTGAACAACGGGACAGACAAGAGACCCAGTACTTC
CDR3aa: CASSEQRDRQETQYF

j_gene: TRBJ2-1
d_gene: .
v_gene: TRBV6-2/TRBV6-3
abundance: many
CDR3nt: TGTGCCAGCAGTTACAGGACGGGACTCAATGAGCAGTTCTTC
CDR3aa: CASSYRTGLNEQFF

j_gene: TRBJ2-5
d_gene: TRBD2
v_gene: TRBV20-1
abundance: many
CDR3nt: TGCAGTGCCACACCACTAGCGGGAGCTGAGACCCAGTACTTC
CDR3aa: CSATPLAGAETQYF

j_gene: TRBJ1-4
d_gene: TRBD1
v_gene: TRBV11-2
abundance: many
CDR3nt: TGTGCCAGCAGCGAGCAGACAGGGATCTTTGAAAAACTGTTTTTT
CDR3aa: CASSEQTGIFEKLFF

j_gene: TRBJ2-7
d_gene: .
v_gene: TRBV7-9
abundance: many
CDR3nt: TGTGCCAGCAGCTTAGCAGGGGTGGGATACGAGCAGTACTTC
CDR3aa: CASSLAGVGYEQYF